The next 5 T cell receptor beta chains were all read from a single sample in a study of blood T cells in healthy people across ages. Combining a sample-barcoded 5' primer with a J-beta primer mix, a second PCR ran for about 7 to 12 cycles. TCRdb ran MiXCR on the 5' RACE reads and lists one entry per CDR3 protein. In the table there are over 550,000 distinct CDR3 sequences, 25% to 30% of which are singletons. Sequencing was done on a sample of blood. These receptors all come from a woman older than 75 in good health.

This chain connects TRBV11-3 to TRBJ2-2, with 14 bases aligning to TRBD2. After removal of 3 bases from V and 0 bases from J, the junction contained 3 bases not matched to a gene. Germline CDR1 is SGHNT and CDR2 is YENEEA. The CDR3 sequence is 18 residues long. CDR3 in amino acids: CASSLTSGGGPNTGELFF. DNA for the CDR3: TGTGCCAGCAGCTTGACTAGCGGGGGGGGGCCGAACACCGGGGAGCTGTTTTTT.

This clonotype has only a few counts. The chain recombines TRBV20-1 with TRBJ2-3; no clear D gene. This CDR3 is built from 12 residues. Germline CDR1 and CDR2: DFQATT and SNEGSKA (reference sequence). The germline V and J ends were trimmed by 5 bases and 2 bases, with 8 bases remaining between them. The CDR3 DNA reads as TGCAGTGCTCCAACCCCCACAGATACGCAGTATTTT. Translated, it gives CSAPTPTDTQYF.

This clonotype was observed many times. Here the CDR3 reads CASSEGLSSYEQYF. The CDR3 DNA reads TGTGCCAGCAGCGAGGGGCTCAGCTCCTACGAGCAGTACTTC. The chain links TRBV7-2 to TRBJ2-7; D assignment may be TRBD1 or TRBD2 (5 bases each). Germline assignment: CDR1 SGHTA and CDR2 FQGNSA. The V end was cut by 5 bases, the J end by 0 bases, with 11 bases between. There are 14 residues in the CDR3.

Ten or more counts support this clonotype. V and J are TRBV5-1 and TRBJ1-2; tentative D call: TRBD1 (6 bases). The CDR3 runs to 15 residues. Trimming took off 2 bases at V and 6 bases at J, with 17 bases between the two ends. Germline-derived CDR1 and CDR2 are SGHRS and YFSETQ. CDR3 region: CASSFGGTGQHGYTF. DNA of the CDR3: TGCGCCAGCAGCTTCGGGGGTACAGGGCAACATGGCTACACCTTC.

In regard to this clonotype: This sequence may be a read error, since a much larger clone differs from it by one base. The rearrangement links TRBV7-9 to TRBJ2-7; no clear D. Deletions cut 3 bases from V and 5 bases from J, with 11 bases between. Germline CDR1 reads SEHNR; CDR2 reads FQNEAQ (reference sequence). The CDR3 is made up of 13 amino acids. The CDR3 protein is CASSFLGQDEQYF. CDR3 in DNA: TGTGCCAGCAGCTTTCTAGGGCAAGACGAGCAGTACTTC.